The 13 T cell receptor beta chains below come from one sample, sequenced in a study of blood T cells in healthy people across ages. Together with a sample-barcoded 5' primer, a J-beta primer mix was included in a second PCR lasting about 7 to 11 cycles. Each CDR3 protein gets one entry after TCRdb re-called the 5' RACE reads with MiXCR. The sample holds 1.5 million to 2 million distinct CDR3 sequences, roughly 49% seen once. Sequenced material: blood. Receptors originate from a woman in her thirties or forties in good health.

This chain links TRBV6-5 with TRBJ2-4, with 7 bases aligning to TRBD1. The closer fit of TRBJ2-7 to the DNA end suggests the J call may be wrong. The germline V gene encodes CDR1 MNHEY and CDR2 SVGAGI. The CDR3 loop spans 16 amino acids. CDR3 in DNA: TGTGCCAGCAGTTACGCCCCTTCGGGACAGTTTTACGAGCAGTACTTC. It yields the protein CASSYAPSGQFYEQYF.

CDR3 residues: CSARASAGLTDTQYF. The CDR3 DNA is TGCAGTGCTAGAGCCTCAGCGGGGCTCACAGATACGCAGTATTTT. This rearrangement joins TRBV20-1 to TRBJ2-3; 7 positions match TRBD2. V gave up 1 base and J gave up 2 bases; unmatched junction bases: 6. Germline loops: CDR1 DFQATT, CDR2 SNEGSKA (reference sequence). The CDR3 has 15 amino acids.

This chain connects TRBV6-5 to TRBJ1-1, with no clear D. The V end was cut by 2 bases, the J end by 3 bases, with 7 bases between. The germline V gene has CDR1 MNHEY and CDR2 SVGAGI. This CDR3 is 13 amino acids long. The CDR3 DNA follows: TGTGCCAGCAGTTACCCAGGCTACACTGAAGCTTTCTTT. Its protein is CASSYPGYTEAFF.

CDR3 nucleotide sequence: TGTGCCAGCAGTTATCCGGGACTAGCGGGGGGCCCCAATGAGCAGTTCTTC. Its translation is CASSYPGLAGGPNEQFF. The chain combines TRBV6-5 with TRBJ2-1, with 15 bases that match TRBD2. V lost 3 bases to trimming and J lost 6 bases; unmatched junction nucleotides: 6. Per the germline V gene, CDR1 is MNHEY and CDR2 is SVGAGI. The CDR3 is made up of 17 amino acids.

This clonotype was seen once. The junction does not match germline at one end; this may be a read error. The chain uses TRBV5-1 and TRBJ2-5; possible D gene TRBD2, 5 bases. This CDR3 has 12 amino acids. The V gene's germline CDR1 is SGHRS and CDR2 YFSETQ. CDR3: CTSSFGEETQYF. The CDR3 nucleotides are TGCACCAGCAGCTTCGGGGAAGAGACCCAGTACTTC. Filled out from reference TRBV5-1 and TRBJ2-5, the complete variable domain reads KAGVTQTPRYLIKTRGQQVTLSCSPISGHRSVSWYQQTPGQGLQFLFEYFSETQRNKGNFPGRFSGRQFSNSRSEMNVSTLELGDSALYLCTSSFGEETQYFGPGTRLLVL.

This clonotype was recorded many times. V usage is TRBV18 and J usage is TRBJ2-3; no definite D call. V lost 8 bases and J 2 bases, leaving 8 bases between the germline ends. This CDR3 is 12 amino acids long. CDR1 and CDR2 from the germline V gene are KGHSH and LQKENI. The CDR3 region has the DNA TGTGCCAGCAGCCCCATCACAGATACGCAGTATTTT. Translation gives CASSPITDTQYF. Full variable domain (missing parts from reference TRBV18 and TRBJ2-3): NAGVMQNPRHLVRRRGQEARLRCSPMKGHSHVYWYRQLPEEGLKFMVYLQKENIIDESGMPKERFSAEFPKEGPSILRIQQVVRGDSAAYFCASSPITDTQYFGPGTRLTVL.

The chain employs TRBV20-1 and TRBJ1-1, with D maybe TRBD1 (6 bases). Looked up from germline, CDR1 is DFQATT and CDR2 is SNEGSKA (reference sequence). CDR3 length: 13 amino acids. V was cut by 1 base and J by 3 bases, with 9 bases left in between. The CDR3 nucleotides are TGCAGTGCTAGAGTAAAGGGGGACACTGAAGCTTTCTTT. Its translation is CSARVKGDTEAFF.

Only a few counts were recorded for this clonotype. V usage is TRBV29-1 and J usage is TRBJ2-7; 12 bases map to TRBD1. The CDR3 consists of 13 residues. Germline V gene lookup returns CDR1 SQVTM and CDR2 ANQGSEA. V gave up 6 bases and J gave up 6 bases; unmatched junction bases: 6. The CDR3: CSVARDRGPEQYF. In DNA form, the CDR3 reads TGCAGCGTGGCCCGGGACAGGGGGCCCGAGCAGTACTTC.

The chain uses TRBV4-2 and TRBJ1-4; a possible D gene is TRBD1 (6 bases). The CDR3 loop spans 14 amino acids. The V gene's germline CDR1 is LGHNA and CDR2 YNFKEQ. V was clipped by 5 bases and J by 3 bases, with 10 bases between them. CDR3 in amino acids: CASSTQGPNEKLFF. The CDR3 nucleotides read TGTGCCAGCAGCACTCAGGGGCCTAATGAAAAACTGTTTTTT.

This chain links TRBV6-2 or TRBV6-3 with TRBJ1-6; TRBD1 might be the D (5 bases). The CDR3 is 13 amino acids. V dropped 7 bases and J dropped 5 bases, with 9 bases sitting between them. Germline values: CDR1 MNHEY, CDR2 SVGEGT. The CDR3 DNA is TGTGCCAGCACGGGACTGAATAATTCACCCCTCCACTTT. It codes for CASTGLNNSPLHF.

The chain recombines TRBV7-2 with TRBJ2-3, with D perhaps TRBD2 (5 bases). Germline CDR1 SGHTA, CDR2 FQGNSA. With 2 bases removed from V and 3 bases from J, the gap between germline ends came to 15 bases. This CDR3 spans 16 amino acids. The CDR3 sequence is CASSLSRAGLTDTQYF. Written as DNA, the CDR3 is TGTGCCAGCAGCTTAAGCCGGGCAGGACTGACAGATACGCAGTATTTT.

This clonotype was seen just once. The chain has TRBV27 and TRBJ1-5, with a tentative D call TRBD1 (5 bases). This CDR3 has 16 residues. Germline CDR1 and CDR2: MNHEY and SMNVEV (reference sequence). Between the trimmed V and J ends, which lost 5 bases and 3 bases, there was a span of 17 bases. CDR3 sequence (DNA): TGTGCCAGCAGTAGAGACGGGACGATCCCCAATCAGCCCCAGCATTTT. Translating it yields CASSRDGTIPNQPQHF.

In this sample, this clonotype turned up a few times. CDR3 DNA: TGTGCCAGCACCTATGGGACAGGGTTACGTGGCGAGCAGTTCTTC. It yields the protein CASTYGTGLRGEQFF. The chain recombines TRBV25-1 with TRBJ2-1; 9 nucleotides align to TRBD1. In germline, CDR1 is MGHDK, CDR2 SYGVNS. J lost 10 bases, V lost 7 bases, and 14 bases had no gene match. The CDR3 spans 15 residues.